This T cell receptor beta chain was found in a study of identical twins. In germline, CDR1 is MNHNS, CDR2 SASEGT. The CDR3 consists of 16 residues. V gave up 1 base and J gave up 5 bases; unmatched junction bases: 9. This clonotype was found a few times. TCRdb re-analysed the 5' RACE reads in MiXCR, keeping a single row per CDR3 protein. Among 250,000 to 350,000 distinct CDR3 sequences, roughly 8.6% were seen once, and the ten largest hold roughly 2.1%. The data were also submitted as part of a second study, on yellow fever vaccine responses in identical twins.

The genes are TRBV6-1 and TRBJ2-5, with TRBD2 matching 8 bases. Sequencing was performed on memory (CD45RO+) T cells sorted from blood. This clonotype was sampled from a woman under 30 in good health. The CDR3 DNA follows: TGTGCCAGCAGTGAAGGGCTAAGCGGGGGCGGGGAGACCCAGTACTTC. Amino acids: CASSEGLSGGGETQYF.